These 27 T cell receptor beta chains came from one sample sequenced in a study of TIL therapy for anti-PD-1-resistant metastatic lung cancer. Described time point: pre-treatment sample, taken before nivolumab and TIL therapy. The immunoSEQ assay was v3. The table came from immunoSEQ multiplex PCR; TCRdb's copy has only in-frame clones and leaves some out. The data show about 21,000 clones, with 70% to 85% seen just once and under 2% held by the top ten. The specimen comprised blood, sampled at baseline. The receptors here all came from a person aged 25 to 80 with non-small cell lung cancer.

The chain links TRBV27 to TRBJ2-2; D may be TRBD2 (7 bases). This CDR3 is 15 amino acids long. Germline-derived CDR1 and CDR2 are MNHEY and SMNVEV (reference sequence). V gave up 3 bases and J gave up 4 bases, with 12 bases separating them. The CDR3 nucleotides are TGTGCCAGCAGTTTTGCGGGGGCGGGCACCGGGGAGCTGTTTTTT. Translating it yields CASSFAGAGTGELFF.

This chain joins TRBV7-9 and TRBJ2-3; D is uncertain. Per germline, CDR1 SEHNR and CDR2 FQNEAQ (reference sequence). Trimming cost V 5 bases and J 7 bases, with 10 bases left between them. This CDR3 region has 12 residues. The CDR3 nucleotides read TGTGCCAGCAGCCAGCCCGAGAATACGCAGTATTTT. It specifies CASSQPENTQYF.

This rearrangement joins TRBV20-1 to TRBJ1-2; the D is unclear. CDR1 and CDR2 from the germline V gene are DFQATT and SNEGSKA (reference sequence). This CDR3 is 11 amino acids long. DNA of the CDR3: TGCATCCCTTCCGTTAACTATGGCTACACCTTC. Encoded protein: CIPSVNYGYTF.

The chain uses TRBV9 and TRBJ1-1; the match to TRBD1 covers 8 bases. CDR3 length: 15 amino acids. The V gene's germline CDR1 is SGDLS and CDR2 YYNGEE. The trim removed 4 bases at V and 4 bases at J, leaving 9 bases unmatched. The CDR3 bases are TGTGCCAGCAGCCCCAGGACAGGGTGGGTCACTGAAGCTTTCTTT. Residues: CASSPRTGWVTEAFF.

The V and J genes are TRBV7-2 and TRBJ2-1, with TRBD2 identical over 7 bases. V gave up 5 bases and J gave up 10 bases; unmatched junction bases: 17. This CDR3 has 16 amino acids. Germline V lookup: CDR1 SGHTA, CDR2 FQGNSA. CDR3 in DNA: TGTGCCAGCAGCCCTGATTCGGGGGGAACCGGAGTCGAGCAGTTCTTC. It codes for CASSPDSGGTGVEQFF.

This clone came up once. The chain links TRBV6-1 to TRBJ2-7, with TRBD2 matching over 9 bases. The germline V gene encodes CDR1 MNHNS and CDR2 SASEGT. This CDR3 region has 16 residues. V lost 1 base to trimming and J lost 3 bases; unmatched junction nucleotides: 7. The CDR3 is CASSEVASGNIYEQYF. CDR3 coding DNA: TGTGCCAGCAGTGAAGTGGCTAGCGGGAATATCTACGAGCAGTACTTC.

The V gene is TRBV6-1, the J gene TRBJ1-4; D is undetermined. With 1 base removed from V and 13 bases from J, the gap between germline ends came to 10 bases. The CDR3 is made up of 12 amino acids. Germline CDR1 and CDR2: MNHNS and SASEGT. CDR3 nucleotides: TGTGCCAGCAGTGAAGGTTTCGGATCACTGTTTTTT. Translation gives CASSEGFGSLFF.

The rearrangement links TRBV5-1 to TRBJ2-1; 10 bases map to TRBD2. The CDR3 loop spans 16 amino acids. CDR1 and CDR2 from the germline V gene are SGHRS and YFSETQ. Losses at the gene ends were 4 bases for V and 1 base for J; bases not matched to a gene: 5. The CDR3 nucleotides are TGCGCCAGCAGCCCCGGGACTAGCGAATCCTACAATGAGCAGTTCTTC. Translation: CASSPGTSESYNEQFF.

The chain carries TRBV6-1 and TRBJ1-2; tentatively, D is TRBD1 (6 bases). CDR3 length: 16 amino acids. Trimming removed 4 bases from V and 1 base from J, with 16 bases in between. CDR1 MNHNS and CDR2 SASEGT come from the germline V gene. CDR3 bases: TGTGCCAGCAGTGCTAGACCTACAGGGAATAACTATGGCTACACCTTC. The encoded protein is CASSARPTGNNYGYTF.

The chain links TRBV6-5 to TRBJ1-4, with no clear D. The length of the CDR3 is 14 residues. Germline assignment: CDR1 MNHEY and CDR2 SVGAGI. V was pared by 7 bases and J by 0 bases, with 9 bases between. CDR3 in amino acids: CASKRSATNEKLFF. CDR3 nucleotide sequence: TGTGCCAGCAAGAGGAGCGCAACTAATGAAAAACTGTTTTTT.

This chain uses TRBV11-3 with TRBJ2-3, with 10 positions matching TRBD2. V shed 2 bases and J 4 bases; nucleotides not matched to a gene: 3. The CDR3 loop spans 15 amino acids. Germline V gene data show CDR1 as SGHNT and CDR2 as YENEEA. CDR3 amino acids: CASSLRSGGADTQYF. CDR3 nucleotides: TGTGCCAGCAGCTTAAGGAGCGGGGGGGCAGATACGCAGTATTTT.

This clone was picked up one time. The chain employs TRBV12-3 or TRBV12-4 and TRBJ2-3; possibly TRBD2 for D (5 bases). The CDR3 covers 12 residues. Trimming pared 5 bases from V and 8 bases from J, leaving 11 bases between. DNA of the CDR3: TGTGCCAGCAGTCTCCAGCGGACTACGCAGTATTTT. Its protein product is CASSLQRTTQYF.

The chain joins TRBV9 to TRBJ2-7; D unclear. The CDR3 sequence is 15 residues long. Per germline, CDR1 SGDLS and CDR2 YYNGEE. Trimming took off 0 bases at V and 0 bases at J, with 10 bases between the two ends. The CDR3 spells CASSVGPFSSYEQYF. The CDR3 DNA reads TGTGCCAGCAGCGTAGGACCCTTTAGCTCCTACGAGCAGTACTTC. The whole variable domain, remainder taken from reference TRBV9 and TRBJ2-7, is DSGVTQTPKHLITATGQRVTLRCSPRSGDLSVYWYQQSLDQGLQFLIQYYNGEERAKGNILERFSAQQFPDLHSELNLSSLELGDSALYFCASSVGPFSSYEQYFGPGTRLTVT.

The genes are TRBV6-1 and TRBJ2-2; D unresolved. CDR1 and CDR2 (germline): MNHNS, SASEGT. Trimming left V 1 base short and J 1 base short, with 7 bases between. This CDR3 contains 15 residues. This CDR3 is CASSEEGGNTGELFF. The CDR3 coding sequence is TGTGCCAGCAGTGAAGAGGGCGGGAACACCGGGGAGCTGTTTTTT.

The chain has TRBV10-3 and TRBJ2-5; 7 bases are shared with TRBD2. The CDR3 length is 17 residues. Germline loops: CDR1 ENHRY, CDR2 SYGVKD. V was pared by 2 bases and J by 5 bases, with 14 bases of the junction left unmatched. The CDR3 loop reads CAISEAGGGRLVETQYF. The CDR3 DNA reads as TGTGCCATCAGTGAGGCGGGCGGGGGAAGATTGGTGGAGACCCAGTACTTC.

The CDR3 DNA reads TGCGCCAGCAGCCAAGATCACCAGGGGACTGAAGCTTTCTTT. It encodes CASSQDHQGTEAFF. The chain links TRBV4-3 to TRBJ1-1, with D possibly being TRBD1 (6 bases). This CDR3 has 14 residues. V shed 0 bases and J shed 5 bases, with 10 bases lying between them. Germline V gene sequence: CDR1 LGHNA, CDR2 YSLEER.

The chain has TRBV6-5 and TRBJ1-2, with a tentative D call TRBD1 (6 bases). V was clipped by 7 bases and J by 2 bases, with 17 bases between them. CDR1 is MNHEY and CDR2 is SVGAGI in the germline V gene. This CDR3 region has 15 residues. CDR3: CASTPLRGINYGYTF. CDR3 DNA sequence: TGTGCCAGCACCCCGCTAAGGGGGATCAACTATGGCTACACCTTC.

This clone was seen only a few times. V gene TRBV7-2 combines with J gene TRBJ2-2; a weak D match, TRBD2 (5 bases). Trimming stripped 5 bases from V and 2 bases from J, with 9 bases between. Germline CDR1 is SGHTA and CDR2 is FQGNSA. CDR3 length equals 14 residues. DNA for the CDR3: TGTGCCAGCAGCGAGCGGAGAAACACCGGGGAGCTGTTTTTT. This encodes CASSERRNTGELFF.

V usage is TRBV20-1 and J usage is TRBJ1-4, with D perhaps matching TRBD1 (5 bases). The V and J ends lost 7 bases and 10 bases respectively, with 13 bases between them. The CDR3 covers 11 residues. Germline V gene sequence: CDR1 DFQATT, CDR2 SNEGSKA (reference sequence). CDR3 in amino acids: CSGRGLGKLFF. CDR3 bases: TGCAGTGGACGGGGCTTGGGAAAACTGTTTTTT.

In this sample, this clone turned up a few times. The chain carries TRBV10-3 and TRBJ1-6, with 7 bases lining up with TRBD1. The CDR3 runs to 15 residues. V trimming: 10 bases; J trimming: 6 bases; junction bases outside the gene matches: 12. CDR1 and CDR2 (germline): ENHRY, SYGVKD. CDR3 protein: CATDSRGDGNSPLHF. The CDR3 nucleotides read TGTGCCACCGACTCCAGGGGGGACGGTAATTCACCCCTCCACTTT.

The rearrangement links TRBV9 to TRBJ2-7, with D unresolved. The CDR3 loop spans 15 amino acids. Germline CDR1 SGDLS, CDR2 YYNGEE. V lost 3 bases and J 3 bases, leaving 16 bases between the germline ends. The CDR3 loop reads CASSANKTDGYEQYV. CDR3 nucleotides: TGTGCCAGCAGCGCCAATAAGACGGACGGCTACGAGCAGTACGTC.

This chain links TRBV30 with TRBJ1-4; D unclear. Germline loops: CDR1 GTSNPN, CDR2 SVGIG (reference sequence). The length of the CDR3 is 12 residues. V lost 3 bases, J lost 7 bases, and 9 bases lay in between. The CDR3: CAWRRSGEKLFF. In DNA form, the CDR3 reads TGTGCCTGGAGGCGCTCAGGTGAAAAACTGTTTTTT.

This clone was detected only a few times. The CDR3 DNA is TGTGCCAGCAGCCCGGGTAGTAGAACCTACGAGCAGTACTTC. Amino acid sequence: CASSPGSRTYEQYF. The chain employs TRBV5-4 and TRBJ2-7; no firm D call. V lost 4 bases and J 2 bases, leaving 13 bases between the germline ends. CDR3 length: 14 amino acids. In germline, CDR1 is SGHNT, CDR2 YYREEE (reference sequence).

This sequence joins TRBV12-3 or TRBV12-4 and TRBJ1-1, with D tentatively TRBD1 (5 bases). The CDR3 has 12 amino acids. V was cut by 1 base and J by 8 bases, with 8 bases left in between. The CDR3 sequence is CASSLGQTEAFF. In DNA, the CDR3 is TGTGCCAGCAGTTTAGGACAGACAGAAGCTTTCTTT.

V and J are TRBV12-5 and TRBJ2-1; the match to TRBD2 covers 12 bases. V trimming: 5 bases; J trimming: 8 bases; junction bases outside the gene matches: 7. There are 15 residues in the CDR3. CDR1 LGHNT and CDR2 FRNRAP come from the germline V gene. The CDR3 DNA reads TGTGCTAGTGGTATGGCTAGCGGGGGGGCCTATGAGCAGTTCTTC. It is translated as CASGMASGGAYEQFF.

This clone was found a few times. CDR3 residues: CAWALTNYGYTF. CDR3 DNA sequence: TGTGCCTGGGCCTTGACCAACTATGGCTACACCTTC. This sequence joins TRBV30 and TRBJ1-2; D call uncertain. Trimming stripped 5 bases from V and 2 bases from J, with 9 bases between. Germline CDR1 GTSNPN, CDR2 SVGIG (reference sequence). This CDR3 is 12 amino acids long.

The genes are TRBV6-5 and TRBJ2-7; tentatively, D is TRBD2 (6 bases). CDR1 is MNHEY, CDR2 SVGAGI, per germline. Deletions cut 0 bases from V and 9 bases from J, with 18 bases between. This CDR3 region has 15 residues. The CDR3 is CASSYSPSAAWLQYV. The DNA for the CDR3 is TGTGCCAGCAGTTACTCGCCTAGCGCGGCCTGGTTGCAGTACGTC.